This T cell receptor beta chain was documented in a study of blood T cell repertoires in COVID-19. Measured with immunoSEQ multiplex PCR; TCRdb has only the in-frame clones, and not every one. The repertoire includes some 110,000 clones, about four fifths of them detected once, and more than 8% sits in the top ten. Germline trimming cut 0 bases from V and 2 bases from J; bases unmatched to any gene: 6. Per germline, CDR1 MNHEY and CDR2 SVGEGT. The CDR3 spans 17 residues. The gene calls are TRBV6-2 or TRBV6-3 and TRBJ1-3, with 8 positions matching TRBD1. The sample was peripheral blood. The source is a woman aged 70-85 years with acute or convalescent COVID-19. The CDR3 spells CASSYSRTGTAGNTIYF. CDR3 nucleotide sequence: TGTGCCAGCAGTTACTCTCGGACAGGGACAGCTGGAAACACCATATATTTT.